The sequence of this T cell receptor beta chain was determined in a study of shared clonotypes between healthy human individuals. V shed 2 bases and J shed 5 bases, with 13 bases lying between them. Germline V gene lookup returns CDR1 SGHTA and CDR2 FQGTGA. The CDR3 is 15 amino acids. Per the original data handling: For the immunoSEQ data, sequences were junction-only without quality scores, so filtering differed. Profiling relied on immunoSEQ multiplex PCR, and the TCRdb table lists in-frame clones only, not all of them. V and J calls and clone size are those listed in that table; D and trimming were worked out from the DNA. The data contain a few hundred thousand clones, less than 80% of them seen just once; the ten biggest clones take up 9.5% to 15%.

The sequence came from a middle-aged woman in good health. Some clones in this sample may be carry-over from other donors' samples. Sequenced sample: PBMCs. V usage is TRBV7-3 and J usage is TRBJ2-1, with D possibly being TRBD1 (6 bases). CDR3 protein: CASSLGGGGHNEQFF. The DNA of the CDR3 is TGTGCCAGCAGCTTAGGGGGCGGCGGCCACAATGAGCAGTTCTTC.